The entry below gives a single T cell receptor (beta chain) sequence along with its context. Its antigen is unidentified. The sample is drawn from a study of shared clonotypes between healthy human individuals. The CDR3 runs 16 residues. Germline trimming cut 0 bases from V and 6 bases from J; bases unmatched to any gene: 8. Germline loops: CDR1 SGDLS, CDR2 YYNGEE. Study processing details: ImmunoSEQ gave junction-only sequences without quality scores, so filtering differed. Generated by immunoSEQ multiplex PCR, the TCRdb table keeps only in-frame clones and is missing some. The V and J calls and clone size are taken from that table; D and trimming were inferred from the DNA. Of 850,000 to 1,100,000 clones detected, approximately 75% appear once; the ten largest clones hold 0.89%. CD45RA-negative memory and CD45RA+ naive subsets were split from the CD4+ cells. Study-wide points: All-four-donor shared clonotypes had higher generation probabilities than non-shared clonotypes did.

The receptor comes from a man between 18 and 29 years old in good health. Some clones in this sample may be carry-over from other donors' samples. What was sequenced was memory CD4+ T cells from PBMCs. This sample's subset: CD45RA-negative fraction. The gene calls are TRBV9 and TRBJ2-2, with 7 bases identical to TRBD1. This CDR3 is CASSVDHRGWAGELFF. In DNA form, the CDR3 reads TGTGCCAGCAGCGTAGATCACAGGGGTTGGGCCGGGGAGCTGTTTTTT.